The 21 T cell receptor beta chains below were found in one sample sequenced in a study of human T cells and chemical hapten exposure. TCRdb re-called the RACE reads through MiXCR, storing one row per CDR3 protein. The data hold roughly 38,000 distinct CDR3 sequences, with 6% to 9.5% observed a single time. Time point of the sample: pre-sensitization, week 0. Treatment denoted: therapeutic diphenylcyclopropenone sensitization with weekly scalp DPC. The sequencing here drew on whole blood, taken in connection with sensitization to the hapten diphenylcyclopropenone (DPC). These receptors originate from a woman between 50 and 59 years old with alopecia areata. Some clones in this sample may be carry-over from other donors' samples.

The rearrangement joins TRBV28 to TRBJ2-7; 14 bases fit TRBD2. Germline-derived CDR1 and CDR2 are MDHEN and SYDVKM. The CDR3 contains 15 residues. With 5 bases clipped from V and 7 bases from J, the junction kept 7 bases outside the gene matches. The CDR3 reads CASSAPGLAGGEQYF. CDR3 sequence (DNA): TGTGCCAGCAGTGCCCCCGGACTAGCGGGAGGTGAGCAGTACTTC.

This clonotype was observed many times. The chain employs TRBV6-2 or TRBV6-3 and TRBJ2-1; TRBD2 matches 14 bases. The germline gives CDR1 MNHEY, CDR2 SVGEGT. The CDR3 has 13 residues. V lost 10 bases, J lost 7 bases, and 3 bases stayed unmatched. In DNA form, the CDR3 reads TGTGCCACCCGGACTAGCGGGAGGAATGAGCAGTTCTTC. It translates to CATRTSGRNEQFF.

This clonotype was seen many times. This chain joins TRBV4-3 and TRBJ1-5; TRBD1 matches at 11 bases. The junction had 3 bases not matched to a gene; V was cut back by 1 base and J by 4 bases. The CDR3 length is 16 residues. The germline CDR1 and CDR2 sequences are LGHNA and YSLEER. The CDR3 nucleotides are TGCGCCAGCAGCCAAGGGACAGGGGGCTCTAATCAGCCCCAGCATTTT. Translated, it gives CASSQGTGGSNQPQHF.

CDR3 amino acids: CSVDFTDTQYF. The CDR3 DNA reads TGCAGCGTTGACTTCACAGATACGCAGTATTTT. The rearrangement links TRBV29-1 to TRBJ2-3, with D unclear. Germline assignment: CDR1 SQVTM and CDR2 ANQGSEA. CDR3 length: 11 residues. V dropped 3 bases and J dropped 2 bases, with 3 bases sitting between them.

This clonotype was seen a handful of times. The chain combines TRBV29-1 with TRBJ2-1, with 16 bases fitting TRBD2. The V and J ends lost 1 base and 8 bases, in that order; junction bases with no gene match: 11. CDR1 and CDR2 from the germline V gene are SQVTM and ANQGSEA. This CDR3 is built from 18 residues. As DNA, the CDR3 is TGCAGCGTTGAAGCCGGGACTAGCGGGAGGGTCCTCGGGTATGAGCAGTTCTTC. It codes for CSVEAGTSGRVLGYEQFF.

This clonotype has a count of ten or more. The chain has TRBV5-6 and TRBJ1-2, with 10 nucleotides matching TRBD1. Losses at the gene ends were 0 bases for V and 7 bases for J; bases not matched to a gene: 0. This CDR3 spans 13 amino acids. Germline V gives CDR1 SGHDT, CDR2 YYEEEE. The CDR3 sequence is CASSLGQGAGYTF. The CDR3 DNA reads TGTGCCAGCAGCTTGGGACAGGGGGCTGGCTACACCTTC.

The chain couples TRBV7-2 to TRBJ2-3, with 7 bases matching TRBD2. CDR3 size: 19 residues. Germline CDR1 and CDR2: SGHTA and FQGNSA. J gave up 0 bases and V 0 bases, and 12 bases lay outside the gene matches. Here the CDR3 reads CASSLARGRRGISTDTQYF. CDR3 in DNA: TGTGCCAGCAGCTTAGCGCGGGGGAGACGAGGGATCAGCACAGATACGCAGTATTTT.

This clonotype was seen many times. The V and J genes are TRBV6-1 and TRBJ2-1; D is tentatively TRBD1 or TRBD2 (5 bases each). Trimming shortened V by 4 bases and J by 1 base, and 11 bases separated the two germline ends. In germline, CDR1 is MNHNS, CDR2 SASEGT. The CDR3 runs to 15 residues. This CDR3 is CASSVGAASYNEQFF. The CDR3 DNA reads TGTGCCAGCAGTGTCGGGGCGGCGTCCTACAATGAGCAGTTCTTC.

V and J are TRBV11-2 and TRBJ2-5, with D unclear. This CDR3 spans 13 amino acids. Trimming pared 3 bases from V and 1 base from J, leaving 6 bases between. The V gene's germline CDR1 is SGHAT and CDR2 FQNNGV. The CDR3 nucleotides read TGTGCCAGCAGCTTCTTCAGCCAAGAGACCCAGTACTTC. Protein sequence: CASSFFSQETQYF.

At least ten counts were recorded for this clonotype. The chain is built from TRBV3-1 and TRBJ2-7, with 7 bases that match TRBD2. The V segment lost 1 base and the J segment 0 bases; nucleotides outside the gene matches: 6. The length of the CDR3 is 16 residues. CDR1 LGHDT and CDR2 YNNKEL come from the germline V gene (reference sequence). The CDR3 nucleotides read TGTGCCAGCAGCCAAGTGGGGGGACTACCCTCCTACGAGCAGTACTTC. It is translated as CASSQVGGLPSYEQYF.

This clonotype was detected ten times or more. The chain joins TRBV27 to TRBJ2-2, with D perhaps TRBD2 (5 bases). The CDR3 covers 15 residues. V was clipped by 6 bases and J by 1 base, with 12 bases between them. CDR1 is MNHEY, CDR2 SMNVEV, per germline (reference sequence). The CDR3 loop is CASRRASGNTGELFF. CDR3 nucleotides: TGTGCCAGCAGAAGAGCGAGCGGGAACACCGGGGAGCTGTTTTTT.

This clonotype was found many times. J is TRBJ1-1 and V is TRBV24-1; TRBD1 might be the D (5 bases). Between the trimmed V and J ends, which lost 2 bases and 6 bases, there was a span of 9 bases. The CDR3 consists of 13 residues. CDR1 KGHDR and CDR2 SFDVKD come from the germline V gene. CDR3 bases: TGTGCCACCAGTGATTGGCGGGGGGCTGAAGCTTTCTTT. This translates into CATSDWRGAEAFF.

There are many counts of this clonotype. The V gene is TRBV4-3, the J gene TRBJ1-6; D perhaps matches TRBD1 (5 bases). Germline assignment: CDR1 LGHNA and CDR2 YSLEER. V lost 0 bases to trimming and J lost 7 bases, with 16 bases between them. This CDR3 is 17 amino acids long. CDR3 sequence: CASSQESPAGRNSPLHF. CDR3 bases: TGCGCCAGCAGCCAAGAATCCCCGGCAGGGAGAAATTCACCCCTCCACTTT.

This clonotype has at least ten counts. V usage is TRBV30 and J usage is TRBJ2-1, with a tentative D call TRBD1 (6 bases). This CDR3 has 12 residues. Germline values: CDR1 GTSNPN, CDR2 SVGIG (reference sequence). In nucleotides, the CDR3 is TGTGCTTGGGACGAGGGGGTGAATGAGCAGTTCTTC. Its translation: CAWDEGVNEQFF.

At least ten counts were recorded for this clonotype. The chain joins TRBV7-2 to TRBJ2-5, with TRBD2 matching 8 bases. Trimming took 4 bases from V and 0 from J; bases not matched to a gene: 7. Germline-derived CDR1 and CDR2 are SGHTA and FQGNSA. The CDR3 loop spans 16 amino acids. DNA for the CDR3: TGTGCCAGCAGCTCAGCGACTAGCGTGTACCAAGAGACCCAGTACTTC. This sequence encodes CASSSATSVYQETQYF.

This clonotype has a count of ten or more. This chain links TRBV5-1 with TRBJ2-1; D is perhaps TRBD1 (6 bases). Trimming cost V 4 bases and J 4 bases, with 9 bases left between them. This CDR3 is built from 13 residues. Germline CDR1 is SGHRS and CDR2 is YFSETQ. Here the CDR3 DNA reads TGCGCCAGCAGCCAACAGGGTTACAATGAGCAGTTCTTC. Residues: CASSQQGYNEQFF.

Details on this clonotype: One end of the junction varies from germline; a read error may be responsible. The rearrangement links TRBV18 to TRBJ1-5, with TRBD1 identical over 7 bases. Looked up from germline, CDR1 is KGHSH and CDR2 is LQKENI. CDR3 length equals 13 residues. The CDR3 DNA follows: TGTGCCAGCTCACACGGACAGGATCAGCCCCAGCGTTTT. Translating gives CASSHGQDQPQRF.

This clonotype was found many times. V gene TRBV11-2 combines with J gene TRBJ1-5, with D unclear. V lost 7 bases, J lost 0 bases, and 7 bases lay in between. Germline V gives CDR1 SGHAT, CDR2 FQNNGV. This CDR3 spans 13 amino acids. The CDR3 here is CASTFNSNQPQHF. The CDR3 nucleotides are TGTGCCAGCACCTTTAATAGCAATCAGCCCCAGCATTTT.

This clonotype was counted many times. The gene calls are TRBV20-1 and TRBJ2-6; TRBD1 matches at 7 bases. Germline trimming cut 0 bases from V and 0 bases from J; bases unmatched to any gene: 8. Germline CDR1 and CDR2: DFQATT and SNEGSKA (reference sequence). This CDR3 has 18 residues. The CDR3 region has the DNA TGCAGTGCTAGAGATTTTGACAGGGCTCGCTCTGGGGCCAACGTCCTGACTTTC. Its protein product is CSARDFDRARSGANVLTF.

This clonotype was detected ten times or more. V usage is TRBV29-1 and J usage is TRBJ2-5; TRBD2 might be the D (5 bases). V shed 7 bases and J shed 0 bases, with 15 bases lying between them. The CDR3 has 14 residues. Germline V CDR1 and CDR2: SQVTM, ANQGSEA. This CDR3 is CSAARALHQETQYF. DNA of the CDR3: TGCAGCGCCGCGAGGGCACTTCACCAAGAGACCCAGTACTTC. The variable domain in full, with the rest retrieved from reference TRBV29-1 and TRBJ2-5, is SAVISQKPSRDICQRGTSLTIQCQVDSQVTMMFWYRQQPGQSLTLIATANQGSEATYESGFVIDKFPISRPNLTFSTLTVSNMSPEDSSIYLCSAARALHQETQYFGPGTRLLVL.

This clonotype was seen many times. The chain combines TRBV5-6 with TRBJ2-1; weak D call: TRBD2 (6 bases). V was clipped by 4 bases and J by 2 bases, with 16 bases between them. The length of the CDR3 is 16 residues. CDR1 SGHDT and CDR2 YYEEEE come from the germline V gene. The CDR3 spells CASSQHAGLAYNEQFF. As DNA, the CDR3 is TGTGCCAGCAGCCAGCACGCGGGACTCGCCTACAATGAGCAGTTCTTC.